Described below is a single TCR beta chain sequence and its context. Its antigen is not known. V dropped 4 bases and J dropped 0 bases, with 13 bases sitting between them. The germline CDR1 and CDR2 sequences are MNHEY and SMNVEV (reference sequence). The length of the CDR3 is 15 residues. The sample comes from a study of T cell responses to AZD1222 COVID-19 vaccine. Produced via immunoSEQ multiplex PCR; TCRdb's table is partial and in-frame only. The sample lists 100,000 to 130,000 clones, about nine tenths occurring once. Study observations and caveats: Samples come after the peak T cell response, not at day 14. Breadth and depth of Spike-specific TCRs rose after two AZD1222 doses. Vaccine-related CD4 TCRs covered spike, predominating at 160-218 and 743-854.

This TCR derives from an adult who received the AZD1222 COVID-19 vaccine. Material: peripheral blood, obtained 28 days after the second AZD1222 dose. This chain joins TRBV27 and TRBJ2-7; perhaps TRBD2 as D (6 bases). CDR3 amino acids: CASSSGGAGSYEQYF. The CDR3 coding sequence is TGTGCCAGCAGTTCGGGCGGGGCAGGCTCCTACGAGCAGTACTTC.